Below, 21 T cell receptor beta chains from the same sample are listed, as sequenced in a study of shared clonotypes between healthy human individuals. Here immunoSEQ multiplex PCR was the method, and the copy in TCRdb shows in-frame clones only, minus some. Of about 1.1 million clones listed, approximately 78% are singletons. Sequencing was performed on memory CD4+ T cells from PBMCs. Subset indicated: CD45RA-negative fraction. These receptors all stem from a man younger than 35 in good health. Some clones in this sample may be carry-over from other donors' samples.

As concerns this clone: Additional DNA sequences in this sample encode the identical CDR3. This chain joins TRBV5-4 and TRBJ1-1; D call uncertain. The CDR3 spans 13 residues. Germline-derived CDR1 and CDR2 are SGHNT and YYREEE (reference sequence). V lost 0 bases and J lost 2, with 5 bases in between. The CDR3 protein is CASSLGGNTEAFF. The CDR3 coding sequence is TGTGCCAGCAGCTTGGGGGGAAACACTGAAGCTTTCTTT. Based on the CDR3 plus reference TRBV5-4 and TRBJ1-1, the full variable domain is ETGVTQSPTHLIKTRGQQVTLRCSSQSGHNTVSWYQQALGQGPQFIFQYYREEENGRGNFPPRFSGLQFPNYSSELNVNALELDDSALYLCASSLGGNTEAFFGQGTRLTVV.

The gene calls are TRBV6-6 and TRBJ1-5, with 7 positions matching TRBD1. The CDR3 is 15 amino acids. The germline gives CDR1 MNHNY, CDR2 SVGAGI (reference sequence). Unmatched junction bases numbered 9, after V lost 4 bases and J lost 6 bases. The CDR3 reads CASSWGQPSFQPQHF. CDR3 bases: TGTGCCAGCAGTTGGGGACAGCCGTCATTTCAGCCCCAGCATTTT.

The chain has TRBV5-6 and TRBJ2-3; D is perhaps TRBD1 (5 bases). V lost 2 bases to trimming and J lost 6 bases, with 10 bases between them. This CDR3 region has 13 residues. Germline-derived CDR1 and CDR2 are SGHDT and YYEEEE. The DNA for the CDR3 is TGTGCCAGCAGCTTAGCAGGGCGCGATACGCAGTATTTT. This translates into CASSLAGRDTQYF.

The chain employs TRBV6-5 and TRBJ1-1, with a weak D call TRBD1 (6 bases). V shed 6 bases and J shed 1 base, with 9 bases lying between them. The CDR3 covers 13 residues. CDR1 and CDR2 (germline): MNHEY, SVGAGI. CDR3 protein: CASSRDTNTEAFF. The CDR3 DNA reads as TGTGCCAGCAGCCGGGACACGAACACTGAAGCTTTCTTT.

The chain uses TRBV11-2 and TRBJ2-1, with a possible D match to TRBD1 (6 bases). From germline, CDR1 is SGHAT and CDR2 FQNNGV. The CDR3 is 12 amino acids. V lost 4 bases and J 7 bases, leaving 8 bases between the germline ends. CDR3 bases: TGTGCCAGCAGCTGGGGGCGGAATGAGCAGTTCTTC. Its translation is CASSWGRNEQFF.

As regards this clone: A clone one base away is much larger, so this may be a read error. The identical CDR3 is also encoded by other nucleotide sequences in the sample. The CDR3 DNA follows: TGTGCCAGCAGTTTAAATACGGGGCAGGGGTATGGCTACACCTTC. It encodes CASSLNTGQGYGYTF. This chain links TRBV7-9 with TRBJ1-2; possibly TRBD1 for D (6 bases). Germline values: CDR1 SEHNR, CDR2 FQNEAQ (reference sequence). The length of the CDR3 is 15 residues. The V gene lost 6 bases and the J gene lost 5 bases, with 19 bases spanning the gap.

J is TRBJ1-2 and V is TRBV6-4, with 7 bases lining up with TRBD1. Germline CDR1 is MRHNA and CDR2 is SNTAGT. The trim removed 4 bases at V and 4 bases at J, leaving 18 bases unmatched. The CDR3 contains 18 residues. The CDR3 protein is CASSGGLRDSSLFYGYTF. DNA of the CDR3: TGTGCCAGCAGTGGAGGCCTCCGGGACAGTTCTTTATTCTATGGCTACACCTTC.

V usage is TRBV7-3 and J usage is TRBJ1-5; 7 bases match TRBD1. Trimming removed 5 bases from V and 0 bases from J; junction bases left unmatched: 7. The CDR3 consists of 16 residues. CDR1 is SGHTA and CDR2 is FQGTGA in the germline V gene. The DNA for the CDR3 is TGTGCCAGCAGCGCCTACCAGGGGGATAGCAATCAGCCCCAGCATTTT. This translates into CASSAYQGDSNQPQHF.

This clone was observed a handful of times. The chain has TRBV18 and TRBJ2-7, with 11 bases aligning to TRBD2. The CDR3 is 15 amino acids. Germline CDR1 reads KGHSH; CDR2 reads LQKENI. Trimming removed 2 bases from V and 4 bases from J; junction bases left unmatched: 4. The CDR3 protein is CASSPRGLADYEQYF. CDR3 in DNA: TGTGCCAGCTCACCAAGGGGACTAGCGGATTACGAGCAGTACTTC.

This clone was detected once. The chain combines TRBV30 with TRBJ2-1; a weak D match, TRBD1 (5 bases). The CDR3 extends over 12 amino acids. V shed 1 base and J shed 7 bases, with 8 bases lying between them. CDR1 GTSNPN and CDR2 SVGIG come from the germline V gene (reference sequence). The CDR3 sequence: CAWSDQGNEQFF. The DNA for the CDR3 is TGTGCCTGGAGTGACCAGGGAAATGAGCAGTTCTTC.

This chain connects TRBV6-4 to TRBJ2-7, with D perhaps TRBD1 or TRBD2 (5 bases each). The CDR3 runs to 14 residues. CDR1 and CDR2 (germline): MRHNA, SNTAGT. V dropped 5 bases and J dropped 2 bases, with 13 bases sitting between them. Written as DNA, the CDR3 is TGTGCCAGCAGTCTCCGGGACGGAGCCTACGAGCAGTACTTC. This codes for CASSLRDGAYEQYF.

The rearrangement joins TRBV28 to TRBJ1-1, with D tentatively TRBD1 (6 bases). Deletions cut 8 bases from V and 6 bases from J, with 13 bases between. The CDR3 length is 12 residues. The V gene's germline CDR1 is MDHEN and CDR2 SYDVKM. The CDR3 DNA follows: TGTGCCAGCGTACAGGGAATTGCTGAAGCTTTCTTT. Translated, it gives CASVQGIAEAFF.

The chain employs TRBV6-1 and TRBJ2-4, with D perhaps matching TRBD1 (5 bases). Trimming removed 10 bases from V and 7 bases from J, with 14 bases in between. From germline, CDR1 is MNHNS and CDR2 SASEGT. The CDR3 is 12 residues long. The chain's CDR3 is CATAQGRNIQYF. CDR3 in DNA: TGTGCCACCGCCCAGGGTCGGAACATTCAGTACTTC.

As for this clone: At the DNA level, this CDR3 is encoded by other sequences in the same sample as well. The V and J genes are TRBV7-2 and TRBJ1-5; D is ambiguous. CDR1 and CDR2 from the germline V gene are SGHTA and FQGNSA. Trimming shortened V by 10 bases and J by 2 bases, and 6 bases separated the two germline ends. CDR3 size: 11 residues. The CDR3 nucleotides are TGTGCCACCGGAGGCAATCAGCCCCAGCATTTT. It codes for CATGGNQPQHF. Drawing the rest from reference TRBV7-2 and TRBJ1-5, the complete variable domain is GAGVSQSPSNKVTEKGKDVELRCDPISGHTALYWYRQSLGQGLEFLIYFQGNSAPDKSGLPSDRFSAERTGGSVSTLTIQRTQQEDSAVYLCATGGNQPQHFGDGTRLSIL.

Only one count was recorded for this clone. The genes are TRBV7-2 and TRBJ1-1; D unclear. With 0 bases removed from V and 4 bases from J, the gap between germline ends came to 9 bases. Germline V gene lookup returns CDR1 SGHTA and CDR2 FQGNSA. The CDR3 loop spans 14 amino acids. As DNA, the CDR3 is TGTGCCAGCAGCTTAGCCAGGACTCTCACTGAAGCTTTCTTT. Translation gives CASSLARTLTEAFF. Variable domain in full (rest from reference TRBV7-2 and TRBJ1-1): GAGVSQSPSNKVTEKGKDVELRCDPISGHTALYWYRQSLGQGLEFLIYFQGNSAPDKSGLPSDRFSAERTGGSVSTLTIQRTQQEDSAVYLCASSLARTLTEAFFGQGTRLTVV.

The chain recombines TRBV29-1 with TRBJ1-2; D is uncertain. Trimming took 6 bases from V and 0 from J, leaving 11 bases between them. Germline V gives CDR1 SQVTM, CDR2 ANQGSEA. The CDR3 contains 13 residues. CDR3 protein: CSVYGQANYGYTF. The CDR3 nucleotides read TGCAGCGTGTACGGCCAAGCTAACTATGGCTACACCTTC. Based on the CDR3 plus reference TRBV29-1 and TRBJ1-2, the full variable domain is SAVISQKPSRDICQRGTSLTIQCQVDSQVTMMFWYRQQPGQSLTLIATANQGSEATYESGFVIDKFPISRPNLTFSTLTVSNMSPEDSSIYLCSVYGQANYGYTFGSGTRLTVV.

The chain recombines TRBV5-8 with TRBJ2-5, with D perhaps matching TRBD1 (6 bases). The CDR3 runs to 14 residues. Germline V CDR1 and CDR2: SGHTS, YDEGEE. V lost 4 bases, J lost 3 bases, and 13 bases lay in between. CDR3 sequence (DNA): TGTGCCAGCAGCGGGTGGGACATTGAAGAGACCCAGTACTTC. Translated, it gives CASSGWDIEETQYF. Combining the CDR3 with reference TRBV5-8 and TRBJ2-5 gives the whole variable domain EAGVTQSPTHLIKTRGQQATLRCSPISGHTSVYWYQQALGLGLQFLLWYDEGEERNRGNFPPRFSGRQFPNYSSELNVNALELEDSALYLCASSGWDIEETQYFGPGTRLLVL.

The chain recombines TRBV5-1 with TRBJ1-5, with TRBD1 as a possible D gene (6 bases). The CDR3 sequence is 15 residues long. The germline V and J ends were trimmed by 0 bases and 2 bases, with 9 bases remaining between them. The germline V gene encodes CDR1 SGHRS and CDR2 YFSETQ. The CDR3 reads CASSLVPGGNQPQHF. CDR3 coding DNA: TGCGCCAGCAGCTTGGTCCCAGGGGGCAATCAGCCCCAGCATTTT.

The chain carries TRBV5-6 and TRBJ2-1; D is uncertain. V lost 0 bases and J lost 12, with 7 bases in between. This CDR3 spans 11 amino acids. In germline, CDR1 is SGHDT, CDR2 YYEEEE. The CDR3 region has the DNA TGTGCCAGCAGCTTGGGCACCTGGCAGTTCTTC. Protein sequence: CASSLGTWQFF.

The rearrangement uses TRBV6-1 and TRBJ1-4; TRBD1 matches at 7 bases. Germline CDR1 and CDR2: MNHNS and SASEGT. The trim removed 2 bases at V and 7 bases at J, leaving 13 bases unmatched. The CDR3 covers 17 residues. CDR3 loop: CASSERGGTAWGEKLFF. As DNA, the CDR3 is TGTGCCAGCAGTGAAAGAGGGGGGACAGCCTGGGGTGAAAAACTGTTTTTT.

The chain combines TRBV27 with TRBJ1-5; possible D gene TRBD1, 5 bases. From germline, CDR1 is MNHEY and CDR2 SMNVEV (reference sequence). V lost 4 bases and J lost 4, with 14 bases in between. The CDR3 runs to 15 residues. CDR3 DNA: TGTGCCAGCAGTTCCGGGGCCATCGGGAATCAGCCCCAGCATTTT. Translating gives CASSSGAIGNQPQHF.